These 7 T cell receptor beta chains originate from one sample sequenced in a study of response to subunit inactivated influenza vaccine. MiXCR, applied by TCRdb to the RT-PCR reads, yields one record per CDR3 protein. The data hold fewer than 800,000 distinct CDR3 sequences, with about 15% observed a single time. The material sequenced was PBMCs from blood, taken roughly 12 days after vaccination. These receptors all stem from a man in his fifties or sixties who received an inactivated influenza vaccine.

The chain has TRBV11-2 and TRBJ2-1, with D unclear. With 3 bases removed from V and 2 bases from J, the gap between germline ends came to 14 bases. The CDR3 consists of 16 residues. The germline CDR1 and CDR2 sequences are SGHAT and FQNNGV. In DNA, the CDR3 is TGTGCCAGCAGCTTCCGAGAATCTGGGGCCTACAATGAGCAGTTCTTC. Its translation: CASSFRESGAYNEQFF.

The rearrangement links TRBV12-3 or TRBV12-4 to TRBJ1-1, with D possibly matching TRBD1 (5 bases). CDR3 size: 15 residues. Trimming pared 5 bases from V and 0 bases from J, leaving 13 bases between. The CDR3, as DNA: TGTGCCAGCAGTGCTCCGGGACCGATGAACACTGAAGCTTTCTTT. It specifies CASSAPGPMNTEAFF.

This clonotype came up a few times. The chain couples TRBV2 to TRBJ1-5; a possible D gene is TRBD1 (5 bases). V gave up 10 bases and J gave up 2 bases, with 21 bases separating them. Germline assignment: CDR1 SNHLY and CDR2 FYNNEI. The length of the CDR3 is 16 residues. CDR3 sequence (DNA): TGTGCCACCCGGGTTGATCGGGGCTTGGGCAATCAGCCCCAGCATTTT. Translated: CATRVDRGLGNQPQHF.

V gene TRBV11-2 combines with J gene TRBJ2-3; the D gene is possibly TRBD1 (6 bases). The CDR3 contains 15 residues. V lost 3 bases, J lost 3 bases, and 13 bases lay in between. Germline lookup yields CDR1 SGHAT and CDR2 FQNNGV. This CDR3 is CASSLDTQGTDTQYF. In nucleotides, the CDR3 is TGTGCCAGCAGCTTGGATACTCAGGGGACAGATACGCAGTATTTT. Full variable domain (rest looked up from reference TRBV11-2 and TRBJ2-3): EAGVAQSPRYKIIEKRQSVAFWCNPISGHATLYWYQQILGQGPKLLIQFQNNGVVDDSQLPKDRFSAERLKGVDSTLKIQPAKLEDSAVYLCASSLDTQGTDTQYFGPGTRLTVL.

The rearrangement links TRBV11-1 to TRBJ1-3, with D perhaps TRBD1 (5 bases). This CDR3 comprises 18 residues. The germline V gene has CDR1 SGHAT and CDR2 FQDESV (reference sequence). The V end was cut by 4 bases, the J end by 1 base, with 20 bases between. CDR3 in amino acids: CASSSGGRTRSSGNTIYF. The CDR3 DNA follows: TGTGCCAGCAGCTCCGGGGGTCGGACCAGGAGTTCTGGAAACACCATATATTTT.

This rearrangement joins TRBV7-6 to TRBJ2-7; D ambiguous. V lost 2 bases and J 3 bases, leaving 8 bases between the germline ends. The CDR3 extends over 13 amino acids. Germline CDR1 SGHVS, CDR2 FNYEAQ. The CDR3 loop is CASSLSFGYEQYF. The CDR3 DNA reads TGTGCCAGCAGCTTATCCTTCGGCTACGAGCAGTACTTC.

The rearrangement uses TRBV15 and TRBJ1-5, with 9 bases lining up with TRBD1. The CDR3 contains 15 residues. The germline V gene has CDR1 LNHNV and CDR2 YYDKDF (reference sequence). The V segment lost 1 base and the J segment 4 bases; nucleotides outside the gene matches: 2. The CDR3 sequence: CATSRVGQGNQPQHF. For the CDR3, the DNA is TGTGCCACCAGCAGAGTTGGACAGGGGAATCAGCCCCAGCATTTT.